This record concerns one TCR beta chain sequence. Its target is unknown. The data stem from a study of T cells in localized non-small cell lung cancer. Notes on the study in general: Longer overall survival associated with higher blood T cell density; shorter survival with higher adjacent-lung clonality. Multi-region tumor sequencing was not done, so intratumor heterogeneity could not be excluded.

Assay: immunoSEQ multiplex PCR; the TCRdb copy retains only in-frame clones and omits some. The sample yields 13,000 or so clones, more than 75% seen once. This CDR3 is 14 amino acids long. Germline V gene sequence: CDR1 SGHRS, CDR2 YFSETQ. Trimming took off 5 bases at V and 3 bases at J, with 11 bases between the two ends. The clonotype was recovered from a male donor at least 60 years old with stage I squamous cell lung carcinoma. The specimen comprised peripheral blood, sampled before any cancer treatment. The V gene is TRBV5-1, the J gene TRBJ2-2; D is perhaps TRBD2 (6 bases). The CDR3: CASSRDSYTGELFF. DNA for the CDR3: TGCGCCAGCAGTCGGGACTCCTACACCGGGGAGCTGTTTTTT.